The present T cell receptor beta chain was sequenced within a study of T cells in Graves' hyperthyroidism and ophthalmopathy. This clonotype was observed many times. No antigen is known for it. RNA transcripts gave rise to amplified TCR beta CDR3 regions. A set of HTBI primers served as the primers for a first-round RT-PCR of the TCR CDR3. One entry per CDR3 protein, called by TCRdb with MiXCR from the multiplex PCR reads. The top ten clones hold around 7.8% of a sample with around 600,000 distinct CDR3 sequences, approximately 14% of them seen once. The study, taken as a whole, reports: Among clonotypes expanded in thyroid above 0.001, most were also found in blood. Through a model of 13 V-J features, ophthalmopathy was separated from stable hyperthyroidism.

The CDR3 spans 14 residues. V lost 2 bases to trimming and J lost 8 bases, with 15 bases between them. Looked up from germline, CDR1 is SNHLY and CDR2 is FYNNEI. The sequenced sample was blood. This clonotype was sampled from a woman in her twenties or thirties with Graves' hyperthyroidism. The rearrangement uses TRBV2 and TRBJ1-2, with D tentatively TRBD1 (6 bases). The CDR3 sequence: CASSENAGVGGYTF. The CDR3 DNA reads as TGTGCCAGCAGTGAAAACGCAGGGGTCGGAGGCTACACCTTC.